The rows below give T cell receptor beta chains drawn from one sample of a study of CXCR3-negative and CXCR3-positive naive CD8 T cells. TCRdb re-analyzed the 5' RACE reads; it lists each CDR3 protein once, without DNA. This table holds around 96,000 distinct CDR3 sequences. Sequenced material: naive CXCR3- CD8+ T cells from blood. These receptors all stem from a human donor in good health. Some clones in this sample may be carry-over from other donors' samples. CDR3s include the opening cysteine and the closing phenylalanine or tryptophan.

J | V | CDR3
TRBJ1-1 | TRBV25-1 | CASSGVQGVGEAFF
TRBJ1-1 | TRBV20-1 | CSARPRTGPTEAFF
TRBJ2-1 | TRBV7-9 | CASSSRQGAIYEQFF
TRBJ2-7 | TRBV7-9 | CASSLEVQGSIYGQYF
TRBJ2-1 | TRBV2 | CASMGLAGETTYNEQFF
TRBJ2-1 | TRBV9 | CASSVGSGPVSYNEQFF
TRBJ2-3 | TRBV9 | CASSLGPGLAPTDTQYF
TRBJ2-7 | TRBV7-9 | CASSLDRAYYEQYF
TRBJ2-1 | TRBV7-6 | CASSEHPSVLNNEQFF
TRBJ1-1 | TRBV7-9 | CASSLGGQGTEAFF
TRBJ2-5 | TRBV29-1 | CSVEFTGRQETQYF
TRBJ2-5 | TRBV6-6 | CASILGQGAGIETQYF
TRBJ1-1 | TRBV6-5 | CASSQGTEAFF
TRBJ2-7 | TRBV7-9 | CASSAGQGLDEQYF
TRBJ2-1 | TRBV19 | CASSIARGYLDEQFF
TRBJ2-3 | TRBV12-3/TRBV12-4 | CASIRGTAYTDTQYF